Listed below are T cell receptor beta chains from one sample, sequenced in a study of T-cell reconstitution after alpha-beta-depleted transplantation in children. Via MiXCR, TCRdb re-called the PCR reads, giving one row per CDR3 protein. The profile covers some 500,000 distinct CDR3 sequences, with over 25% appearing a single time and 2% to 2.5% taken by the ten largest. Sequenced material: PBMCs from the stem cell graft donor, taken from the stem cell graft. These receptor sequences come from a human donor who donated a stem cell graft to a child with aplastic anemia. The CDR3 runs from the conserved cysteine through the conserved F or W. A D gene is named only where the DNA matches it firmly. Rows give clone size only sometimes, using once, few, many, or a class for an expanded clone.

CASSQEGVSSYEQYF	TGTGCCAGCAGCCAAGAGGGGGTCAGCTCCTACGAGCAGTACTTC	TRBJ2-7	TRBV4-2	-	few
CAISAGLNSNQPQHF	TGTGCCATCAGTGCGGGACTCAATAGCAATCAGCCCCAGCATTTT	TRBJ1-5	TRBV10-3	-	-
CASSETYGYTF	TGTGCCAGCAGTGAAACCTATGGCTACACCTTC	TRBJ1-2	TRBV6-1	-	few
CASSAPGPNTEAFF	TGTGCCAGCAGCGCCCCGGGACCGAACACTGAAGCTTTCTTT	TRBJ1-1	TRBV7-9	-	-
CASSPVVAAVNTGELFF	TGTGCCAGCAGCCCCGTGGTAGCGGCGGTGAACACCGGGGAGCTGTTTTTT	TRBJ2-2	TRBV11-2	-	-
CASSGGSYEQYF	TGTGCCAGCAGTGGGGGTTCCTACGAGCAGTACTTC	TRBJ2-7	TRBV28	-	few
CSVVEGGPLYEQYF	TGCAGCGTTGTCGAGGGAGGACCACTTTACGAGCAGTACTTC	TRBJ2-7	TRBV29-1	-	few
CSARVSLPGGTYNEQFF	TGCAGTGCTAGGGTGAGCCTACCGGGAGGGACCTACAATGAGCAGTTCTTC	TRBJ2-1	TRBV20-1	TRBD2	-
CASSPLVGRSTEAFF	TGTGCCAGCAGTCCCCTGGTAGGCAGGTCCACTGAAGCTTTCTTT	TRBJ1-1	TRBV12-3/TRBV12-4	-	few
CASSIHRDGKYNEQFF	TGTGCCAGCTCGATACACCGGGACGGTAAATACAATGAGCAGTTCTTC	TRBJ2-1	TRBV12-3/TRBV12-4	-	few
CASSLVVTEQYF	TGTGCCAGCAGTTTAGTGGTAACAGAGCAGTACTTC	TRBJ2-7	TRBV28	-	-
CASSLVMAGQSYEQYF	TGTGCCAGCAGCTTAGTCATGGCGGGCCAATCCTACGAGCAGTACTTC	TRBJ2-7	TRBV7-2	-	-
CASAERPSYEQYF	TGTGCCAGCGCGGAGCGGCCCTCCTACGAGCAGTACTTC	TRBJ2-7	TRBV6-1	-	few
CASTLAGGGNEQFF	TGTGCCAGCACCCTAGCGGGGGGCGGGAATGAGCAGTTCTTC	TRBJ2-1	TRBV28	TRBD2	many
CASSFPPGAGGGNTQYF	TGTGCCAGCAGTTTCCCCCCCGGTGCGGGAGGAGGGAATACGCAGTATTTT	TRBJ2-3	TRBV28	TRBD2	-
CASSLSITGELFF	TGTGCCAGCAGTTTATCGATAACCGGGGAGCTGTTTTTT	TRBJ2-2	TRBV27	-	few
CAWREFGERFGDRDEQYF	TGTGCCTGGAGGGAATTCGGGGAAAGGTTTGGCGATCGAGACGAGCAGTACTTC	TRBJ2-7	TRBV30	-	-
CASSPDREFYRGYTF	TGCGCCAGCAGCCCCGACAGAGAATTCTACCGTGGCTACACCTTC	TRBJ1-2	TRBV5-1	-	-
CASSLAGGRRFF	TGTGCCAGCAGCTTAGCCGGGGGGCGCCGGTTCTTC	TRBJ2-1	TRBV7-2	-	-
CASSPGLAGVRGYNEQFF	TGCGCCAGCAGCCCGGGACTAGCGGGAGTTAGGGGGTACAATGAGCAGTTCTTC	TRBJ2-1	TRBV5-1	TRBD2	-
CATSTRGGLAGRYQETQYF	TGTGCCACCAGCACCCGGGGGGGACTAGCGGGACGGTACCAAGAGACCCAGTACTTC	TRBJ2-5	TRBV15	TRBD2	-
CSAPKVGLYGYTF	TGCAGTGCTCCAAAAGTTGGTCTCTATGGCTACACCTTC	TRBJ1-2	TRBV20-1	-	few
CASSSYSTTVSYEQYF	TGTGCCAGCAGCTCGTACTCAACGACAGTATCCTACGAGCAGTACTTC	TRBJ2-7	TRBV7-8	-	-
CASSATDSPLHF	TGTGCCAGCAGCGCGACGGATTCACCCCTCCACTTT	TRBJ1-6	TRBV9	-	many
CAISESQSGLSYNEQFF	TGTGCCATCAGTGAGTCGCAATCAGGGCTCTCCTACAATGAGCAGTTCTTC	TRBJ2-1	TRBV10-3	-	-
CASSLRGLAVTDTQYF	TGTGCCAGCAGCTTACGGGGGCTAGCGGTCACAGATACGCAGTATTTT	TRBJ2-3	TRBV7-2	-	few
CATSREREGSYEQYF	TGTGCCACCAGCAGAGAGCGGGAGGGCTCCTACGAGCAGTACTTC	TRBJ2-7	TRBV15	TRBD2	few
CSARGVGLAVTYEQYF	TGCAGTGCTAGAGGCGTGGGACTAGCGGTTACCTACGAGCAGTACTTC	TRBJ2-7	TRBV20-1	TRBD2	-
CSAISGAGYGYTF	TGCAGTGCTATATCAGGGGCCGGCTATGGCTACACCTTC	TRBJ1-2	TRBV20-1	-	-
CASSLERDYYGYTF	TGCGCCAGCAGCTTGGAGCGGGATTACTATGGCTACACCTTC	TRBJ1-2	TRBV5-1	-	-
CASSLDGGPSYEQYF	TGTGCCAGCAGCTTAGATGGGGGCCCCTCCTACGAGCAGTACTTC	TRBJ2-7	TRBV11-2	-	few
CSASRQGATDEQFF	TGCAGTGCTAGTCGGCAGGGGGCTACGGATGAGCAGTTCTTC	TRBJ2-1	TRBV20-1	TRBD1	few
CATSDSGGTASYNEQFF	TGTGCCACCAGTGACTCGGGGGGGACAGCTTCCTACAATGAGCAGTTCTTC	TRBJ2-1	TRBV24-1	-	-
CASRGQRYNSPLHF	TGTGCCAGCAGGGGACAGAGATATAATTCACCCCTCCACTTT	TRBJ1-6	TRBV7-9	TRBD1	-
CASSAGGDRYNEQFF	TGTGCCAGCAGCGCGGGGGGAGACAGGTACAATGAGCAGTTCTTC	TRBJ2-1	TRBV9	-	-
CASSPSLAPEQYF	TGTGCCAGCAGCCCCTCGTTGGCGCCGGAGCAGTACTTC	TRBJ2-7	TRBV3-1	-	-
CARDSGANVLTF	TGTGCCCGAGACTCTGGGGCCAACGTCCTGACTTTC	TRBJ2-6	TRBV30	-	-
CASSLKLAEQETQYF	TGCGCCAGCAGCTTGAAACTAGCGGAACAAGAGACCCAGTACTTC	TRBJ2-5	TRBV5-1	TRBD2	few
CATSPRTPLSGGYTF	TGTGCCACCAGCCCGCGGACCCCCTTAAGTGGGGGCTACACCTTC	TRBJ1-2	TRBV24-1	-	few
CASSWGDGYTEAFF	TGCGCCAGCAGCTGGGGGGACGGTTACACTGAGGCTTTCTTT	TRBJ1-1	TRBV5-1	-	-
CASSLGFTSGIKQFF	TGTGCCAGCAGCTTAGGATTTACTAGCGGGATCAAGCAGTTCTTC	TRBJ2-1	TRBV7-2	TRBD2	few
CAIALGLAGAGEQFF	TGTGCCATCGCTTTGGGGCTAGCGGGAGCGGGCGAGCAGTTCTTC	TRBJ2-1	TRBV6-2/TRBV6-3	TRBD2	few
CSASPAGSYNEQFF	TGCAGTGCTAGCCCAGCGGGAAGTTACAATGAGCAGTTCTTC	TRBJ2-1	TRBV20-1	TRBD2	-
CSAPGLAGGRENIQYF	TGCAGTGCCCCGGGACTAGCGGGAGGGCGAGAAAACATTCAGTACTTC	TRBJ2-4	TRBV20-1	TRBD2	-